The 17 T cell receptor beta chains in this list originate from one sample, sequenced in a study of T cells in Graves' hyperthyroidism and ophthalmopathy. Using RNA transcripts as the source, TCR beta CDR3 regions were amplified. Using the HTBI primer set, a first-round RT-PCR was run on the TCR CDR3. Each CDR3 protein is one row after TCRdb ran MiXCR on the multiplex PCR reads. The sample includes 450,000 to 600,000 distinct CDR3 sequences, 15% to 20% of them seen just once. Sample: blood. The receptor set was obtained from a man aged 35-49 years with Graves' ophthalmopathy.

V usage is TRBV10-1 and J usage is TRBJ1-2; D call uncertain. The CDR3 sequence is 18 residues long. Deletions cut 5 bases from V and 2 bases from J, with 24 bases between. Germline V gene data show CDR1 as WNHNN and CDR2 as SYGVQD (reference sequence). The CDR3 is CASSLPDPRPTANYGYTF. The CDR3 DNA reads TGCGCCAGCAGTTTGCCCGACCCAAGACCTACCGCCAACTATGGCTACACCTTC.

V is TRBV11-1 and J is TRBJ2-7; D remains ambiguous. Germline V gives CDR1 SGHAT, CDR2 FQDESV (reference sequence). Between the trimmed V and J ends, which lost 1 base and 5 bases, there was a span of 6 bases. The CDR3 totals 12 residues. CDR3 sequence reads: CASSLVWDEQYF. In nucleotides, the CDR3 is TGTGCCAGCAGCTTAGTGTGGGACGAGCAGTACTTC.

This clonotype was detected many times. J is TRBJ2-2 and V is TRBV28; D gene unclear. Between the trimmed V and J ends, which lost 0 bases and 2 bases, there was a span of 10 bases. Germline V CDR1 and CDR2: MDHEN, SYDVKM. This CDR3 has 16 amino acids. The CDR3 spells CASSLWASANTGELFF. The CDR3 bases are TGTGCCAGCAGTTTATGGGCGAGCGCTAACACCGGGGAGCTGTTTTTT.

The sample holds many counts of this clonotype. V and J are TRBV18 and TRBJ1-1; possible D gene TRBD1, 5 bases. This CDR3 region has 14 residues. In germline, CDR1 is KGHSH, CDR2 LQKENI. V lost 5 bases and J lost 7, with 17 bases in between. CDR3 region: CASSSTGTGNEAFF. In nucleotides, the CDR3 is TGTGCCAGCTCATCAACCGGGACGGGAAATGAAGCTTTCTTT.

This clonotype was recorded at least ten times. The chain carries TRBV2 and TRBJ2-5; TRBD1 matches 7 bases. V lost 6 bases to trimming and J lost 4 bases; unmatched junction nucleotides: 8. This CDR3 comprises 14 residues. Germline-derived CDR1 and CDR2 are SNHLY and FYNNEI. The DNA for the CDR3 is TGTGCCAGCAGCTCACAGGGGTGGGGAGAGACCCAGTACTTC. Amino acid sequence: CASSSQGWGETQYF.

The rearrangement joins TRBV12-3 or TRBV12-4 to TRBJ2-5; the D gene could be TRBD1 or TRBD2 (5 bases each). The length of the CDR3 is 15 residues. Trimming left V 4 bases short and J 2 bases short, with 14 bases between. The CDR3 nucleotides read TGTGCCAGCAGTTGGGGGAACAGGAGGCAAGAGACCCAGTACTTC. Encoded protein: CASSWGNRRQETQYF.

The V and J genes are TRBV5-4 and TRBJ2-2, with a possible D match to TRBD2 (7 bases). CDR1 and CDR2 (germline): SGHNT, YYREEE (reference sequence). V lost 5 bases, J lost 1 base, and 18 bases lay in between. CDR3 length: 17 residues. The CDR3 DNA follows: TGTGCCAGCAGTCGACCGGGGGGCGGGGTGAACACCGGGGAGCTGTTTTTT. Translating gives CASSRPGGGVNTGELFF.

As to this clonotype: The junction differs from germline at one of its ends, possibly a read error. This sequence joins TRBV5-5 and TRBJ1-1; D gene ambiguous. Per germline, CDR1 SGHKS and CDR2 YYEKEE (reference sequence). This CDR3 comprises 20 residues. CDR3 coding DNA: TGTGCCAGCAAAACTAAAAGGTCGGGAAGAGTCGAGGCCGCAGTCACTGAAGCTCTCTTT. Translating gives CASKTKRSGRVEAAVTEALF. Drawing the rest from reference TRBV5-5 and TRBJ1-1, the complete variable domain is DAGVTQSPTHLIKTRGQQVTLRCSPISGHKSVSWYQQVLGQGPQFIFQYYEKEERGRGNFPDRFSARQFPNYSSELNVNALLLGDSALYLCASKTKRSGRVEAAVTEALFGQGTRLTVV.

This clonotype was observed many times. This chain joins TRBV6-1 and TRBJ1-1; possibly TRBD1 for D (5 bases). The V end lost 2 bases, the J end lost 10 bases, and 14 bases lay between the germline ends. Per the germline V gene, CDR1 is MNHNS and CDR2 is SASEGT. This CDR3 comprises 13 residues. In DNA form, the CDR3 reads TGTGCCAGCAGTGAAACGGGGACCATCGGAGCTTTCTTT. Protein product: CASSETGTIGAFF.

This clonotype came up a few times. The V call is TRBV15, the J call TRBJ2-5, with no clear D. Per the germline V gene, CDR1 is LNHNV and CDR2 is YYDKDF (reference sequence). Trimming removed 3 bases from V and 12 bases from J, with 8 bases in between. The CDR3 totals 10 residues. The chain's CDR3 is CATSRSRKYF. The CDR3 coding sequence is TGTGCCACCAGCAGGAGTCGGAAGTACTTC.

This clonotype was recorded at least ten times. The rearrangement joins TRBV2 to TRBJ1-4; D gene ambiguous. Trimming left V 2 bases short and J 7 bases short, with 11 bases between. The germline CDR1 and CDR2 sequences are SNHLY and FYNNEI. The CDR3 covers 14 residues. The CDR3 DNA reads as TGTGCCAGCAGTGAATTCGGGTGGAGTGAAAAACTGTTTTTT. Amino acids: CASSEFGWSEKLFF.

In its sample, this clonotype was seen a few times. The chain recombines TRBV13 with TRBJ2-3, with a tentative D call TRBD1 (5 bases). Trimming took 2 bases from V and 13 from J, leaving 19 bases between them. Germline loops: CDR1 PRHDT, CDR2 FYEKMQ (reference sequence). The CDR3 runs to 14 residues. CDR3 nucleotides: TGTGCCAGCAGCTTATCCTCCCGACAGTATGGAAAGTATTTT. This sequence encodes CASSLSSRQYGKYF.

This clonotype was counted only a few times. The CDR3 protein is CASSPSGRAIYEQFF. The CDR3 region has the DNA TGCGCCAGCAGCCCCAGCGGGAGGGCCATCTATGAGCAGTTCTTC. The chain links TRBV4-1 to TRBJ2-1; 10 bases match TRBD2. Trimming removed 4 bases from V and 8 bases from J; junction bases left unmatched: 8. CDR3 length equals 15 residues. Germline CDR1 is MGHRA and CDR2 is YSYEKL.

V is TRBV5-5 and J is TRBJ2-1; D tentatively fits TRBD1 or TRBD2 (5 bases each). Germline loops: CDR1 SGHKS, CDR2 YYEKEE (reference sequence). The CDR3 is 16 residues long. The V end was cut by 2 bases, the J end by 4 bases, with 16 bases between. CDR3 coding DNA: TGTGCCAGCAGCTTTCAGACCGGGGCGGTGTACAATGAGCAGTTCTTC. Translated, it gives CASSFQTGAVYNEQFF. Based on the CDR3 plus reference TRBV5-5 and TRBJ2-1, the full variable domain is DAGVTQSPTHLIKTRGQQVTLRCSPISGHKSVSWYQQVLGQGPQFIFQYYEKEERGRGNFPDRFSARQFPNYSSELNVNALLLGDSALYLCASSFQTGAVYNEQFFGPGTRLTVL.

This clonotype was observed a handful of times. The genes are TRBV19 and TRBJ1-2; 8 nucleotides align to TRBD1. Germline trimming cut 8 bases from V and 3 bases from J; bases unmatched to any gene: 20. The CDR3 covers 18 residues. Germline CDR1 LNHDA, CDR2 SQIVND (reference sequence). CDR3 sequence: CASLGPATGVNRDYGYTF. The CDR3 DNA reads TGTGCCAGTTTGGGGCCAGCGACAGGGGTTAATCGGGACTATGGCTACACCTTC.

This clonotype showed up many times. The chain carries TRBV7-2 and TRBJ2-3, with 7 positions matching TRBD2. Germline V gene sequence: CDR1 SGHTA, CDR2 FQGNSA. The trim removed 5 bases at V and 4 bases at J, leaving 9 bases unmatched. The CDR3 is 15 residues long. Written as DNA, the CDR3 is TGTGCCAGCAGCCCTGGACTAGGAGGCGCAGATACGCAGTATTTT. Translating gives CASSPGLGGADTQYF.

The sample holds many counts of this clonotype. The genes are TRBV3-1 and TRBJ2-5, with 7 bases fitting TRBD2. V trimming: 4 bases; J trimming: 5 bases; junction bases outside the gene matches: 4. Germline CDR1 and CDR2: LGHDT and YNNKEL (reference sequence). The CDR3 runs 13 residues. Here the CDR3 reads CASSPTSRETQYF. CDR3 in DNA: TGTGCCAGCAGCCCGACTAGCCGGGAGACCCAGTACTTC.